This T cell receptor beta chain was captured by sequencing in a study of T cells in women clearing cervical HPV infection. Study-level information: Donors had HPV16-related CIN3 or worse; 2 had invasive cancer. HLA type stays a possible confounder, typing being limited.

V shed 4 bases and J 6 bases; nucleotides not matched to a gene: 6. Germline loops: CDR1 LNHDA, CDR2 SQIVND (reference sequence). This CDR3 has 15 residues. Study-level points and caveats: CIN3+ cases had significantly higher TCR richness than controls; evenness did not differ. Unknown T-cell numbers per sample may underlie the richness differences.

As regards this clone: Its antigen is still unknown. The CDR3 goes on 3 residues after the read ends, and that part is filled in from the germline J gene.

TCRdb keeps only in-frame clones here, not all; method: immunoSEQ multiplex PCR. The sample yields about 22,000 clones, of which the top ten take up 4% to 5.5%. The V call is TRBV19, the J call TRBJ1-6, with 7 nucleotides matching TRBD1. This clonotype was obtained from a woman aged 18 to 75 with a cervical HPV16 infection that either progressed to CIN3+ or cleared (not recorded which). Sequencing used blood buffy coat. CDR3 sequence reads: CASSTGQSSNSPLHF. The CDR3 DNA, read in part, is TGTGCCAGTAGTACGGGACAGAGCAGTAATTCACCC.